Sequencing of this T cell receptor beta chain was carried out in a study of blood T cell repertoires in COVID-19. Study details: Samples came from the United States, Italy and Spain, spanning acute and convalescent COVID-19.

For this clone: Germline and junction disagree at one end, which may indicate a read error.

How the authors handled the data: The authors estimated nucleated cell counts from reference gene primer amplification. Sequencing used immunoSEQ multiplex PCR; TCRdb keeps in-frame clones, though not all of them. That table supplies the V and J calls and clone size; D and trimming were determined from the DNA. The sample holds around 50,000 clones, 75% to 95% seen once. Per the germline V gene, CDR1 is SEHNR and CDR2 is FQNEAQ (reference sequence). This CDR3 has 17 residues. The sequence was obtained from a man aged 70 or older with active COVID-19. Sequencing used peripheral blood. This sequence joins TRBV7-9 and TRBJ2-6; 10 bases are shared with TRBD2. CDR3: CASTLTSGAYGANVLTF. The CDR3, as DNA: TGTGCCAGCACCTTAACTAGCGGGGCGTATGGGGCCAACGTCCTGACTTTC.